This record looks at one TCR beta chain sequence and its context. This clonotype was found a few times. Its antigen remains unidentified. No per-base quality is available; no much larger clone lies one base away. The data stem from a study of blood T cells in healthy people across ages (dated by TCRdb to between 2014 and 2017). Notes on the research overall: In model experiments, template switching captured roughly one uniquely barcoded TCR beta cDNA molecule for every two T cells. Using deep sequencing normalized with unique cDNA molecular identifiers, the study measured how TCR beta repertoire diversity changes with age. The donors were split into four age groups: young (average around 16 years), middle-aged (about 40), aged (roughly 68) and long-lived (about 74). To avoid experimental bias, donors of different ages were spread randomly across the sequencing lanes. Two additional independent replicas of 1 million unique cDNA reads from the same blood draw were analyzed for two donors (one aged 18 to 30 and one aged 80 or older).

Paper-wide results and their limitations: Estimates of total diversity from one million sequenced T cells were regarded as lower bounds and underestimates. Because the CMV infection status of the donors was unknown, age-related changes in expanded clonotypes may potentially have been confounded. Bulk unsorted PBMC profiling prevented conclusive comparison of naive and antigen-experienced compartments. Compared with the aged group, more naive CD4+ T cells, fewer expanded clones and increased TCR diversity were shown by the long-lived group, suggesting age selection. Observed TCR beta diversity correlated strongly with the percentage of naive T cells measured by flow cytometry. Observed TCR beta diversity per million T cells fell roughly linearly with age, and a significant reduction was already apparent by age around 36.

Systemically healthy Caucasian individuals from Russia, approximately 39 in total and aged about 6 to 95 years, were included as donors. Ten milliliters of peripheral blood were drawn from each donor into EDTA-treated Vacutainer tubes. Ficoll-Paque density-gradient centrifugation was used to isolate PBMCs, with at least 7 million per sample. Total RNA, at least 6 micrograms per sample, was extracted from PBMCs with Trizol reagent. Naive CD45RAhigh/CD27high T cell percentages were measured by flow cytometry on a PBMC aliquot from every donor. From a lookup of the germline V gene (reference sequence), CDR1 and CDR2 are SGHKS and YYEKEE. The CDR3, from cysteine to phenylalanine, totals 13 residues. The CDR3 DNA has 39 bases and is translated from base 1. V is cut by 3 bases and J by 8 bases, and the space between the germline ends is 14 bases. The library was obtained by 5' RACE. Sequencing relied on an Illumina HiSeq 2500. A second roughly 6 to 12 cycle PCR used a sample-barcoded 5' primer and a J-beta primer mix. Each TCR beta cDNA molecule received a unique molecular identifier from a template-switch 5' adaptor carrying 12 random nucleotides. Each sample yielded at least 2.5 million CDR3-containing paired-end reads. First-strand cDNA was synthesized from all RNA with the Mint cDNA synthesis kit, primed by a TRBC-specific oligonucleotide. Following uracil-DNA glycosylase treatment, all cDNA underwent a first 18-cycle PCR with the universal primers M1SS and BC2_uni_R. In the paper's pipeline: Normalization of each sample was performed by random selection of 1 million high-quality reads, each carrying a distinct molecular identifier. Reads with shared molecular identifiers were discarded instead of being binned into consensus sequences. MiTCR, run with a Q25 quality threshold and the strictest error-elimination algorithm, handled CDR3 identification, clonotype clustering and error correction. A nonparametric unseen species model using Euler transformation provided a lower-bound estimate of total TCR beta diversity. TCRdb cleaned the public reads at Q25 with fastp, built clones with MiXCR and kept in-frame beta chains. Entries that share a CDR3 protein sequence are merged under the most common genes and DNA. What appears here as the V and J calls and clone size reflects TCRdb's work, not the paper's. This sample comprises 1.6 million or so distinct CDR3 sequences, about 31% of them detected only once. About 11% of the sample is taken by the ten largest.

This receptor was taken from a woman aged 25 to 39 in good health. This receptor chain uses TRBV5-5 and TRBJ1-1, and the D gene may be TRBD1, 6 bases matching. Specimen: blood. The DNA sequence follows: TGTGCCAGCAGCTGGCTAGGACAGATGGAAGCTTTCTTT. Translated, it gives CASSWLGQMEAFF. The full variable domain, with segments outside the CDR3 supplied by the reference TRBV5-5 and TRBJ1-1 proteins, appears as DAGVTQSPTHLIKTRGQQVTLRCSPISGHKSVSWYQQVLGQGPQFIFQYYEKEERGRGNFPDRFSARQFPNYSSELNVNALLLGDSALYLCASSWLGQMEAFFGQGTRLTVV.